These 25 T cell receptor beta chains came from one sample sequenced in a study of blood T cell repertoires in COVID-19. The protocol was immunoSEQ multiplex PCR, while the TCRdb copy is restricted to in-frame clones and leaves out a portion. The sample includes about 220,000 clones, roughly 90% seen only once; the top ten take around 16%. Sequencing input: PBMCs or T cells enriched from blood (not recorded which). These receptors all stem from a man aged 30 to 39 who had been exposed to COVID-19.

The V call is TRBV5-4, the J call TRBJ1-2, with D tentatively TRBD1 (5 bases). Trimming took 6 bases from V and 8 from J, leaving 14 bases between them. This CDR3 has 12 residues. The germline CDR1 and CDR2 sequences are SGHNT and YYREEE (reference sequence). CDR3 nucleotides: TGTGCCAGCACTCGGGGGGGTGAGGGCTACACCTTC. Encoded protein: CASTRGGEGYTF.

The chain couples TRBV30 to TRBJ2-5; 8 bases agree with TRBD1. The germline CDR1 and CDR2 sequences are GTSNPN and SVGIG (reference sequence). V dropped 4 bases and J dropped 2; count of bases not matched to a gene: 3. There are 13 residues in the CDR3. CDR3 coding DNA: TGTGCCTGGACAGGGGGCTCGCAAGAGACCCAGTACTTC. Translation: CAWTGGSQETQYF. Drawing the rest from reference TRBV30 and TRBJ2-5, the complete variable domain is SQTIHQWPATLVQPVGSPLSLECTVEGTSNPNLYWYRQAAGRGLQLLFYSVGIGQISSEVPQNLSASRPQDRQFILSSKKLLLSDSGFYLCAWTGGSQETQYFGPGTRLLVL.

This rearrangement joins TRBV7-8 to TRBJ2-7; D is possibly TRBD2 (6 bases). This CDR3 contains 14 residues. Trimming took off 7 bases at V and 5 bases at J, with 18 bases between the two ends. Germline CDR1 and CDR2: SGHVS and FQNEAQ. The CDR3 spells CASTLTAREDEQYF. The CDR3 DNA follows: TGTGCCAGCACCCTTACCGCCAGGGAGGACGAGCAGTACTTC.

This rearrangement joins TRBV28 to TRBJ2-5, with a possible D match to TRBD1 (6 bases). The CDR3 runs to 12 residues. Trimming stripped 4 bases from V and 7 bases from J, with 10 bases between. The germline gives CDR1 MDHEN, CDR2 SYDVKM. CDR3 protein: CASSSGVGTQYF. The CDR3 DNA reads as TGTGCCAGCAGTTCAGGGGTAGGGACCCAGTACTTC.

This clone was picked up a small number of times. The V and J genes are TRBV20-1 and TRBJ2-1; D unclear. Trimming shortened V by 5 bases and J by 5 bases, and 7 bases separated the two germline ends. The CDR3 length is 11 residues. The germline gives CDR1 DFQATT, CDR2 SNEGSKA (reference sequence). Written as DNA, the CDR3 is TGCAGTGCTGTCCTAAACAATGAGCAGTTCTTC. Amino acid sequence: CSAVLNNEQFF.

This sequence joins TRBV7-3 and TRBJ2-5; tentative D call: TRBD1 (5 bases). Trimming took 2 bases from V and 7 from J, leaving 8 bases between them. This CDR3 spans 12 amino acids. Germline CDR1 reads SGHTA; CDR2 reads FQGTGA. This CDR3 reads CASSLYQGTQYF. In DNA form, the CDR3 reads TGTGCCAGCAGCTTATATCAGGGGACCCAGTACTTC.

The chain combines TRBV25-1 with TRBJ1-1, with 11 bases lining up with TRBD1. The CDR3 sequence is 14 residues long. V lost 10 bases, J lost 6 bases, and 10 bases stayed unmatched. The germline V gene encodes CDR1 MGHDK and CDR2 SYGVNS. The CDR3 is CATDRGTGGAEAFF. The CDR3 DNA reads TGTGCCACGGACAGAGGGACAGGGGGGGCTGAAGCTTTCTTT.

The chain is built from TRBV19 and TRBJ2-7, with TRBD1 matching 11 bases. The V gene end was trimmed by 3 bases and the J gene end by 2 bases; junction bases not matched to a gene: 3. The germline CDR1 and CDR2 sequences are LNHDA and SQIVND (reference sequence). CDR3 length equals 15 residues. CDR3 coding DNA: TGTGCCAGTAGTATCAGGGGACAGGGGGCCTACGAGCAGTACTTC. Residues: CASSIRGQGAYEQYF.

CDR3 loop: CASSTRQGPDTQYF. Written as DNA, the CDR3 is TGTGCCAGCAGCACCCGACAGGGCCCAGATACGCAGTATTTT. The rearrangement joins TRBV9 to TRBJ2-3; 7 positions match TRBD1. The CDR3 extends over 14 amino acids. Trimming removed 4 bases from V and 4 bases from J; junction bases left unmatched: 6. Germline-derived CDR1 and CDR2 are SGDLS and YYNGEE.

V gene TRBV15 combines with J gene TRBJ2-3; 7 nucleotides agree with TRBD2. V shed 8 bases, J shed 5 bases, and the junction held 10 bases outside the gene matches. Germline values: CDR1 LNHNV, CDR2 YYDKDF (reference sequence). The length of the CDR3 is 14 residues. As DNA, the CDR3 is TGTGCCACCGGGCGAGCGGGGAAAAGAGATACGCAGTATTTT. Translation: CATGRAGKRDTQYF.

This chain joins TRBV19 and TRBJ2-7; TRBD1 matches 9 bases. The CDR3 extends over 15 amino acids. Germline V gene lookup returns CDR1 LNHDA and CDR2 SQIVND (reference sequence). V was pared by 0 bases and J by 3 bases, with 3 bases of the junction left unmatched. The CDR3 is CASSIDGTGFYEQYF. The CDR3 nucleotides are TGTGCCAGTAGTATAGACGGGACAGGGTTCTACGAGCAGTACTTC.

This sequence joins TRBV30 and TRBJ1-5; possible D gene TRBD1, 5 bases. In germline, CDR1 is GTSNPN, CDR2 SVGIG (reference sequence). The CDR3 consists of 13 residues. Trimming shortened V by 2 bases and J by 6 bases, and 11 bases separated the two germline ends. Here the CDR3 DNA reads TGTGCCTGGAGTAATGGGGACTTTCAGCCCCAGCATTTT. Translated, it gives CAWSNGDFQPQHF.

The chain carries TRBV27 and TRBJ2-1; 12 bases align to TRBD2. The V and J ends lost 5 bases and 2 bases, in that order; junction bases with no gene match: 10. The CDR3 is 18 amino acids. Germline V gene lookup returns CDR1 MNHEY and CDR2 SMNVEV (reference sequence). The DNA of the CDR3 is TGTGCCAGCAGTATAACAGGACTAGCGGGGAGAGCCTACAATGAGCAGTTCTTC. It is translated as CASSITGLAGRAYNEQFF.

The chain employs TRBV3-1 (or the pseudogene TRBV3-2) and TRBJ2-3; D unclear. V was pared by 4 bases and J by 3 bases, with 2 bases between. The V gene's germline CDR1 is LGHDT and CDR2 YNNKEL (reference sequence). The CDR3 sequence is 11 residues long. The CDR3 DNA sequence: TGTGCCAGCAGCCTAACAGATACGCAGTATTTT. It specifies CASSLTDTQYF.

This clone was recorded only once. The rearrangement joins TRBV18 to TRBJ2-3; 9 bases align to TRBD2. The CDR3 length is 16 residues. Trimming took 5 bases from V and 2 from J; bases not matched to a gene: 8. CDR1 KGHSH and CDR2 LQKENI come from the germline V gene. CDR3 residues: CASSSPAGGITDTQYF. CDR3 bases: TGTGCCAGCTCATCCCCAGCGGGGGGCATCACAGATACGCAGTATTTT.

The chain couples TRBV3-1 (or the pseudogene TRBV3-2) to TRBJ1-2, with D unclear. From germline, CDR1 is LGHDT and CDR2 YNNKEL (reference sequence). V shed 0 bases and J shed 2 bases, with 10 bases lying between them. The CDR3 consists of 15 residues. CDR3 coding DNA: TGTGCCAGCAGCCAAGAATCTCACACGAACTATGGCTACACCTTC. Protein sequence: CASSQESHTNYGYTF.

The V and J genes are TRBV12-3 or TRBV12-4 and TRBJ1-1; maybe TRBD1 (6 bases). V was pared by 3 bases and J by 4 bases, with 9 bases between. The CDR3 has 13 residues. The DNA of the CDR3 is TGTGCCAGCAGTTTGGGGGGGCGCACTGAAGCTTTCTTT. Amino acids: CASSLGGRTEAFF.

The chain carries TRBV2 and TRBJ2-5; 9 positions agree with TRBD1. The junction had 4 bases not matched to a gene; V was cut back by 4 bases and J by 4 bases. CDR3 length equals 14 residues. Germline V gene data show CDR1 as SNHLY and CDR2 as FYNNEI. The CDR3 nucleotides read TGTGCCAGCAGTGGGGGACAGGGAAGAGAGACCCAGTACTTC. It translates to CASSGGQGRETQYF. The full variable domain, completed using reference TRBV2 and TRBJ2-5, is EPEVTQTPSHQVTQMGQEVILRCVPISNHLYFYWYRQILGQKVEFLVSFYNNEISEKSEIFDDQFSVERPDGSNFTLKIRSTKLEDSAMYFCASSGGQGRETQYFGPGTRLLVL.

The gene calls are TRBV4-3 and TRBJ2-7; TRBD1 matches 7 bases. Losses at the gene ends were 4 bases for V and 3 bases for J; bases not matched to a gene: 9. The CDR3 contains 15 residues. CDR1 and CDR2 (germline): LGHNA, YSLEER. This chain's CDR3 is CASSPSLRDSYEQYF. Written as DNA, the CDR3 is TGCGCCAGCAGCCCCTCTCTTAGGGACAGCTACGAGCAGTACTTC.

V usage is TRBV4-1 and J usage is TRBJ2-2; 9 bases are a match to TRBD1. Germline values: CDR1 MGHRA, CDR2 YSYEKL. The CDR3 is made up of 16 amino acids. Trimming cost V 4 bases and J 6 bases; bases outside gene matches: 9. Here the CDR3 DNA reads TGCGCCAGCAGCCTAAAGGACAGGGGAAACCCCGGGGAGCTGTTTTTT. As protein: CASSLKDRGNPGELFF.

This chain uses TRBV9 with TRBJ1-2; no clear D. With 0 bases removed from V and 9 bases from J, the gap between germline ends came to 12 bases. CDR1 and CDR2 from the germline V gene are SGDLS and YYNGEE. The length of the CDR3 is 13 residues. CDR3 protein: CASSVGIGERYTF. For the CDR3, the DNA is TGTGCCAGCAGCGTAGGAATCGGGGAACGCTACACCTTC.

The sample holds one count of this clone. The CDR3 here is CASSSLGAGGLETQYF. CDR3 nucleotide sequence: TGTGCCAGCAGCTCCCTCGGAGCGGGGGGGCTTGAGACCCAGTACTTC. The chain has TRBV7-6 and TRBJ2-5; 10 bases match TRBD2. V lost 4 bases to trimming and J lost 5 bases; unmatched junction nucleotides: 10. This CDR3 spans 16 amino acids. Germline V CDR1 and CDR2: SGHVS, FNYEAQ.

This clone was recorded only once. The rearrangement links TRBV5-4 to TRBJ1-1; TRBD1 agrees at 8 bases. Trimming at V came to 1 base and at J to 5 bases, leaving 4 bases not matched to a gene. The CDR3 totals 14 residues. Per the germline V gene, CDR1 is SGHNT and CDR2 is YYREEE (reference sequence). CDR3 coding DNA: TGTGCCAGCAGCTTGAAGACAGGGGAAACTGAAGCTTTCTTT. Translating it yields CASSLKTGETEAFF.

The V and J genes are TRBV7-9 and TRBJ1-3, with 7 nucleotides matching TRBD1. CDR1 SEHNR and CDR2 FQNEAQ come from the germline V gene (reference sequence). The CDR3 covers 13 residues. V trimming: 2 bases; J trimming: 6 bases; junction bases outside the gene matches: 1. The CDR3 bases are TGTGCCAGCAGCTTAACAGGGGTAAACACCATATATTTT. Residues: CASSLTGVNTIYF.

The V gene is TRBV5-1, the J gene TRBJ2-1; the match to TRBD2 covers 7 bases. The germline V gene encodes CDR1 SGHRS and CDR2 YFSETQ. The V gene end was trimmed by 0 bases and the J gene end by 7 bases; junction bases not matched to a gene: 1. The CDR3 sequence is 13 residues long. CDR3 sequence reads: CASSLEGGNEQFF. CDR3 DNA sequence: TGCGCCAGCAGCTTGGAGGGAGGGAATGAGCAGTTCTTC.